Included here is one T cell receptor (beta chain) sequence, with context. No antigen is known for it. This CDR3 has 13 amino acids. The V and J ends lost 0 bases and 3 bases respectively, with 6 bases between them. Germline values: CDR1 SGHAT, CDR2 FQNNGV. The source of the sample is a study of vaccination and CD4 T cells after COVID-19. Once obtained from cultured CD4+ T cells, the DNA was sequenced using the Oncomine TCR Beta short-read assay. Via MiXCR, TCRdb re-called the PCR reads, giving one row per CDR3 protein. The data contain a few thousand distinct CDR3 sequences, about 40% of them singletons. Described treatment: approximately 9-day PBMC culture with coronavirus spike peptide pools or control peptides (ViraFEST assay). Pre-COVID-19 pandemic sampling (2011-2018) yielded the unexposed donor's CD4+ T cells. Investigators exposed CD4+ T cells from unexposed donors to SARS-CoV-2 S/N and four cold-coronavirus spikes, as cells permitted.

This chain uses TRBV11-2 with TRBJ2-7; D is unclear. The sequencing sample was made of CD4+ T cells from blood, cultured in vitro. The sequence was obtained from a human donor in good health. The CDR3 DNA follows: TGTGCCAGCAGCTTAGAGGTGGACTACGAGCAGTACTTC. It translates to CASSLEVDYEQYF.